The next 25 T cell receptor beta chains were all read from a single sample in a study of CDR3 diversity in severe acne. TCRdb reprocessed the PCR reads via MiXCR and lists one record per CDR3 protein. The table includes about 85,000 distinct CDR3 sequences, roughly half detected once. Sequencing was carried out using blood. The receptors here all came from a male donor in good health, serving as a control.

The chain has TRBV7-2 and TRBJ1-1, with 9 bases identical to TRBD1. J gave up 11 bases and V 5 bases, and 9 bases lay outside the gene matches. Looked up from germline, CDR1 is SGHTA and CDR2 is FQGNSA. The CDR3 sequence is 13 residues long. This CDR3 reads CASSRRDRDSAFF. The CDR3 DNA follows: TGTGCCAGCAGCCGCCGGGACAGGGATTCGGCTTTCTTT.

This clonotype has a count of ten or more. The chain is built from TRBV7-2 and TRBJ2-1; the match to TRBD2 covers 13 bases. CDR1 is SGHTA, CDR2 FQGNSA, per germline. J was trimmed by 9 bases and V by 5 bases; bases with no gene match: 7. This CDR3 spans 15 amino acids. In nucleotides, the CDR3 is TGTGCCAGCAGCCCTACTAGCGGGGGGGCCACTGAGCAGTTCTTC. Protein sequence: CASSPTSGGATEQFF. The full variable domain, in which reference TRBV7-2 and TRBJ2-1 provide the parts outside the CDR3, is GAGVSQSPSNKVTEKGKDVELRCDPISGHTALYWYRQSLGQGLEFLIYFQGNSAPDKSGLPSDRFSAERTGGSVSTLTIQRTQQEDSAVYLCASSPTSGGATEQFFGPGTRLTVL.

In this sample, this clonotype turned up many times. The chain is built from TRBV5-1 and TRBJ1-1; the match to TRBD1 covers 8 bases. V shed 5 bases and J 7 bases; nucleotides not matched to a gene: 13. The germline V gene has CDR1 SGHRS and CDR2 YFSETQ. CDR3 length: 15 residues. The CDR3 region is CASRERDDRGVEAFF. The CDR3 nucleotides are TGCGCCAGCAGGGAAAGGGATGACAGGGGCGTTGAAGCTTTCTTT.

The chain couples TRBV10-3 to TRBJ2-5; the match to TRBD2 covers 10 bases. This CDR3 contains 15 residues. J was trimmed by 2 bases and V by 3 bases; bases with no gene match: 3. Germline loops: CDR1 ENHRY, CDR2 SYGVKD. This CDR3 is CAISDVLAGQETQYF. DNA of the CDR3: TGTGCCATCAGTGACGTACTAGCGGGACAAGAGACCCAGTACTTC.

This clonotype has more than one count but fewer than ten. The chain couples TRBV29-1 to TRBJ2-7; D call uncertain. The CDR3 loop spans 10 amino acids. Trimming took off 6 bases at V and 6 bases at J, with 9 bases between the two ends. Germline CDR1 is SQVTM and CDR2 is ANQGSEA. The CDR3 protein is CSVSNGEQYF. The CDR3 region has the DNA TGCAGCGTGTCAAATGGCGAGCAGTACTTC.

The CDR3 DNA reads TGTGCCATCAGGCCATGGGAGTCGATCCTCCATAACACTGAAGCTTTCTTT. Encoded protein: CAIRPWESILHNTEAFF. The V and J genes are TRBV10-3 and TRBJ1-1; D gene unclear. Germline CDR1 and CDR2: ENHRY and SYGVKD. The CDR3 is made up of 17 amino acids. With 6 bases removed from V and 2 bases from J, the gap between germline ends came to 22 bases.

This clonotype was counted only a few times. The V gene is TRBV24-1, the J gene TRBJ1-2, with 8 bases aligning to TRBD1. In germline, CDR1 is KGHDR, CDR2 SFDVKD. The CDR3 runs 13 residues. Trimming removed 2 bases from V and 11 bases from J; junction bases left unmatched: 6. CDR3 sequence reads: CATSDSRDRSYTF. The CDR3 DNA reads TGTGCCACCAGTGATTCAAGGGACAGGTCATACACCTTC.

This chain links TRBV2 with TRBJ2-5; D may be TRBD1 or TRBD2 (6 bases each). V was clipped by 5 bases and J by 4 bases, with 14 bases between them. This CDR3 has 14 amino acids. Germline loops: CDR1 SNHLY, CDR2 FYNNEI. CDR3: CASSLSEGGETQYF. The CDR3 region has the DNA TGTGCCAGCAGTTTATCGGAGGGGGGAGAGACCCAGTACTTC.

By frequency in the sample, this clonotype is medium-sized. V gene TRBV12-3 or TRBV12-4 combines with J gene TRBJ2-5; possibly TRBD2 for D (7 bases). V was cut by 5 bases and J by 6 bases, with 13 bases left in between. The CDR3 runs to 13 residues. The CDR3 protein is CASSGGGGQTQYF. The DNA for the CDR3 is TGTGCCAGCAGTGGGGGGGGCGGTCAGACCCAGTACTTC.

This chain uses TRBV19 with TRBJ2-5; 11 nucleotides agree with TRBD2. CDR1 and CDR2 from the germline V gene are LNHDA and SQIVND (reference sequence). The CDR3 runs 14 residues. Trimming took 10 bases from V and 2 from J; bases not matched to a gene: 6. CDR3 sequence (DNA): TGTGCCACCGGGACTAGCGGTATACAAGAGACCCAGTACTTC. As protein: CATGTSGIQETQYF.

This clonotype was detected ten times or more. The chain is built from TRBV25-1 and TRBJ1-1; possible D gene TRBD1, 6 bases. Germline values: CDR1 MGHDK, CDR2 SYGVNS. Trimming left V 6 bases short and J 0 bases short, with 8 bases between. The CDR3 runs 13 residues. CDR3 amino acids: CASRGALNTEAFF. In DNA form, the CDR3 reads TGTGCCAGCAGGGGGGCTTTGAACACTGAAGCTTTCTTT.

On this clonotype: One junction end does not reproduce the germline sequence, and a read error may be involved. V and J are TRBV24-1 and TRBJ1-5; possibly TRBD1 for D (5 bases). The CDR3 is made up of 18 amino acids. The germline gives CDR1 KGHDR, CDR2 SFDVKD. The CDR3 bases are TGTGCCAGCAGTGAAGGGGACCAGGGATGGTTTAGCAATCAGCCCCAGCATTTT. Translated: CASSEGDQGWFSNQPQHF.

The chain recombines TRBV2 with TRBJ2-3; D tentatively reads TRBD1 or TRBD2 (5 bases each). CDR1 is SNHLY, CDR2 FYNNEI, per germline. CDR3 length equals 15 residues. Trimming cost V 0 bases and J 4 bases, with 11 bases left between them. The CDR3 loop is CASSEAQRGADTQYF. The CDR3, as DNA: TGTGCCAGCAGTGAAGCGCAGAGGGGTGCAGATACGCAGTATTTT.

The chain carries TRBV6-1 and TRBJ2-3, with 11 nucleotides matching TRBD2. The CDR3 totals 16 residues. The ends lost 5 bases at V and 6 bases at J; junction bases unmatched: 10. Germline lookup yields CDR1 MNHNS and CDR2 SASEGT. The CDR3: CASSYQTSGAGDTQYF. The CDR3 DNA is TGTGCCAGCAGTTACCAGACTAGCGGGGCCGGGGATACGCAGTATTTT.

J is TRBJ1-5 and V is TRBV10-3; TRBD1 matches at 7 bases. This CDR3 is built from 14 residues. The V segment lost 6 bases and the J segment 6 bases; nucleotides outside the gene matches: 8. In germline, CDR1 is ENHRY, CDR2 SYGVKD. The CDR3 coding sequence is TGTGCCATCAGCGAGGGGGCGCAGGGTCAGCCCCAGCATTTT. Its protein is CAISEGAQGQPQHF.

The rearrangement uses TRBV20-1 and TRBJ1-2; 8 nucleotides agree with TRBD1. The CDR3 spans 12 residues. Trimming cost V 8 bases and J 8 bases; bases outside gene matches: 10. Germline loops: CDR1 DFQATT, CDR2 SNEGSKA (reference sequence). CDR3 protein: CSPPDREYGYTF. CDR3 nucleotide sequence: TGCAGTCCACCGGACAGGGAGTACGGCTACACCTTC.

The DNA of the CDR3 is TGTGCCACCAGTGGTTTATCGGACAGCGCCTACGAGCAGTACTTC. Residues: CATSGLSDSAYEQYF. The chain links TRBV24-1 to TRBJ2-7, with TRBD1 as a possible D gene (6 bases). CDR1 and CDR2 (germline): KGHDR, SFDVKD. The CDR3 is 15 residues long. V lost 5 bases and J 2 bases, leaving 15 bases between the germline ends.

This clonotype was picked up one time. The chain recombines TRBV29-1 with TRBJ2-7; D is unclear. Germline assignment: CDR1 SQVTM and CDR2 ANQGSEA. V shed 6 bases and J shed 2 bases, with 8 bases lying between them. CDR3 length equals 11 residues. CDR3 DNA: TGCAGCGTGCCACACACCTACGAGCAGTACTTC. Residues: CSVPHTYEQYF.

Of note for this clonotype: With a much larger clone just one base away, this may be a read error. V and J are TRBV5-1 and TRBJ1-1; D gene uncertain. CDR3 length equals 14 residues. In germline, CDR1 is SGHRS, CDR2 YFSETQ. This chain's CDR3 is CAGSFGELNTEAFF. CDR3 bases: TGCGCCGGCAGCTTCGGGGAGTTGAACACTGAAGCTTTCTTT.

The table lists this clonotype with many counts. The rearrangement links TRBV5-1 to TRBJ1-2; D not certain. Germline CDR1 SGHRS, CDR2 YFSETQ. The ends were cut back, 4 bases at V and 4 bases at J, with 11 bases in the middle. The CDR3 has 13 residues. CDR3 sequence: CASSPGPSYGYTF. The DNA for the CDR3 is TGCGCCAGCAGCCCCGGGCCCTCCTATGGCTACACCTTC.

The rearrangement joins TRBV20-1 to TRBJ2-7, with 11 bases identical to TRBD1. Germline V gene data show CDR1 as DFQATT and CDR2 as SNEGSKA (reference sequence). With 2 bases clipped from V and 5 bases from J, the junction kept 2 bases outside the gene matches. CDR3 length: 13 residues. The CDR3 protein is CSARRDRGDEQYF. The CDR3 nucleotides read TGCAGTGCTAGACGGGACAGGGGGGACGAGCAGTACTTC.

This clonotype showed up many times. The V gene is TRBV2, the J gene TRBJ1-1; no reliable D call. This CDR3 is built from 13 residues. The V gene lost 6 bases and the J gene lost 0 bases, with 8 bases spanning the gap. In germline, CDR1 is SNHLY, CDR2 FYNNEI. The CDR3: CASSPDMNTEAFF. The CDR3 DNA follows: TGTGCCAGCAGCCCAGACATGAACACTGAAGCTTTCTTT.

This chain connects TRBV5-1 to TRBJ1-4; TRBD1 aligns across 7 bases. The CDR3 is 14 residues long. CDR1 and CDR2 (germline): SGHRS, YFSETQ. Germline trimming cut 4 bases from V and 8 bases from J; bases unmatched to any gene: 8. The CDR3 loop is CASSLQGTREKLFF. The CDR3 DNA sequence: TGCGCCAGCAGCCTACAGGGGACTCGGGAAAAACTGTTTTTT.

The chain joins TRBV12-3 or TRBV12-4 to TRBJ1-6; TRBD1 matches 12 bases. With 2 bases clipped from V and 9 bases from J, the junction kept 5 bases outside the gene matches. CDR3 length equals 16 residues. The CDR3 reads CASSLRDRGLISPLHF. In DNA form, the CDR3 reads TGTGCCAGCAGTTTACGGGACAGGGGGCTCATTTCACCCCTCCACTTT.

The chain employs TRBV9 and TRBJ2-7; D might be TRBD1 (6 bases). The V gene's germline CDR1 is SGDLS and CDR2 YYNGEE. The CDR3 contains 14 residues. The V end was cut by 4 bases, the J end by 3 bases, with 14 bases between. The CDR3 here is CASSPVGGFYEQYF. The CDR3 bases are TGTGCCAGCAGCCCCGTAGGGGGATTCTACGAGCAGTACTTC.